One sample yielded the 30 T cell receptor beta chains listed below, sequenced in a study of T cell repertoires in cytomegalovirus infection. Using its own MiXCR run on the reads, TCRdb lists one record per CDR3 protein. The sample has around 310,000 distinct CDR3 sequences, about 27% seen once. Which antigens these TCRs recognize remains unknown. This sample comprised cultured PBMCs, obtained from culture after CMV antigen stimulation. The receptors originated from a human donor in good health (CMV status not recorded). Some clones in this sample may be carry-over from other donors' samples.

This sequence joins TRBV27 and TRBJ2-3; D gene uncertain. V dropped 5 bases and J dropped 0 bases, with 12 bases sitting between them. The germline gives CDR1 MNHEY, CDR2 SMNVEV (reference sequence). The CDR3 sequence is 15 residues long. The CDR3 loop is CASSPLGPSTDTQYF. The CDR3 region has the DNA TGTGCCAGCAGTCCCCTAGGACCTAGCACAGATACGCAGTATTTT.

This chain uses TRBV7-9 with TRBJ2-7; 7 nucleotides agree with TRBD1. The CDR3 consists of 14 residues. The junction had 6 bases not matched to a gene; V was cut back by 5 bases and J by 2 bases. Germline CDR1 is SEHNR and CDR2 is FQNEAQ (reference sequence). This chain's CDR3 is CASSHRDSTYEQYF. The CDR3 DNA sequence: TGTGCCAGCAGCCACCGGGACAGTACCTACGAGCAGTACTTC.

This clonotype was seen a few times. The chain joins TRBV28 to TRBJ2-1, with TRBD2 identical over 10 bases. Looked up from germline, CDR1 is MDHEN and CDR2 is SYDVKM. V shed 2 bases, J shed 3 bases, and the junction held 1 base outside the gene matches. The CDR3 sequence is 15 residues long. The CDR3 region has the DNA TGTGCCAGCAGTTTACTAGCGGGAGACTACAATGAGCAGTTCTTC. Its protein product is CASSLLAGDYNEQFF.

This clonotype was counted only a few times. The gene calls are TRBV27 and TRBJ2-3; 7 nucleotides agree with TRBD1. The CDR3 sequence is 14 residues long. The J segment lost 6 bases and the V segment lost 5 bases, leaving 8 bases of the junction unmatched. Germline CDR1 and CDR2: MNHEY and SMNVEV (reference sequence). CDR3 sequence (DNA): TGTGCCAGCAGTCTCGGGACAGACGGTGATACGCAGTATTTT. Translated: CASSLGTDGDTQYF.

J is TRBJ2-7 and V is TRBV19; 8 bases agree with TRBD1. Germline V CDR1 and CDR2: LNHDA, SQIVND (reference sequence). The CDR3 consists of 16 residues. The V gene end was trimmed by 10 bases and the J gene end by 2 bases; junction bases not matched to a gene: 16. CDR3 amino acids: CATRHSRTGITYEQYF. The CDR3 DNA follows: TGTGCCACGCGCCACTCTCGGACAGGGATTACCTACGAGCAGTACTTC.

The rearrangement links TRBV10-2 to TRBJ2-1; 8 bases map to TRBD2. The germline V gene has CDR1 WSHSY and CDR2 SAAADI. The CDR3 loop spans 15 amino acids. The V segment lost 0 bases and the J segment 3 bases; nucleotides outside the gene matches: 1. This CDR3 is CASSESSGIYNEQFF. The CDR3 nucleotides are TGCGCCAGCAGTGAGTCTAGCGGGATCTACAATGAGCAGTTCTTC.

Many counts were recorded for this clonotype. CDR3 residues: CASSLGSSGNTIYF. The CDR3 DNA sequence: TGTGCCAGCAGCCTGGGGAGCTCTGGAAACACCATATATTTT. This sequence joins TRBV7-2 and TRBJ1-3; D remains unclear. The CDR3 spans 14 residues. V shed 5 bases and J shed 0 bases, with 8 bases lying between them. Germline V gene data show CDR1 as SGHTA and CDR2 as FQGNSA.

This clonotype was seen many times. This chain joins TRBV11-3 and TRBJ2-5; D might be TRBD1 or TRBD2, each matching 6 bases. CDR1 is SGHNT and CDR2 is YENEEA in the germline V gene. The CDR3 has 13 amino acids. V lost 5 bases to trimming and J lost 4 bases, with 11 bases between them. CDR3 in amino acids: CASSKQGGETQYF. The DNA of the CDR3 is TGTGCCAGCAGCAAACAGGGAGGAGAGACCCAGTACTTC.

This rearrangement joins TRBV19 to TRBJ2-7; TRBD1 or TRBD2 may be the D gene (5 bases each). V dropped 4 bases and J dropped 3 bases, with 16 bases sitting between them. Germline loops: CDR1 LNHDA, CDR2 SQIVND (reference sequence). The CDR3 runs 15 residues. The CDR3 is CASSTPGRSNYEQYF. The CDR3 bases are TGTGCCAGTAGTACCCCGGGACGGTCAAACTACGAGCAGTACTTC.

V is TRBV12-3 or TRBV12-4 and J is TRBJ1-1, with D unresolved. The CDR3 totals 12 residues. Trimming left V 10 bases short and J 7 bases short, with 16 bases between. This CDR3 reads CATSGIKGEAFF. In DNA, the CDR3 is TGTGCCACCTCGGGGATAAAGGGTGAAGCTTTCTTT.

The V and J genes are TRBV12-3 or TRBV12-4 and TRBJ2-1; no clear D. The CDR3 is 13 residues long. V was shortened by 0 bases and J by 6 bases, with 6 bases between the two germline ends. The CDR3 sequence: CASSLARINEQFF. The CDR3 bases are TGTGCCAGCAGTTTAGCCCGCATCAATGAGCAGTTCTTC.

This CDR3 is CASSTGGTSGSLYEQYF. The CDR3 coding sequence is TGTGCCAGTAGTACGGGCGGGACTAGCGGGAGTCTGTACGAGCAGTACTTC. This rearrangement joins TRBV19 to TRBJ2-7; 14 positions match TRBD2. Germline-derived CDR1 and CDR2 are LNHDA and SQIVND (reference sequence). The ends lost 4 bases at V and 4 bases at J; junction bases unmatched: 9. This CDR3 contains 17 residues.

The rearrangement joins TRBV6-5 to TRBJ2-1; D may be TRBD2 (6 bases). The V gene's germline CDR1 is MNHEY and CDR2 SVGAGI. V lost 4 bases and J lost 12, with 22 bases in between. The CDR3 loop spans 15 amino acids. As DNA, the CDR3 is TGTGCCAGCAGTTCCCGCAGAGCGGGTCCCAAAGGGCAGTTCTTC. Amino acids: CASSSRRAGPKGQFF.

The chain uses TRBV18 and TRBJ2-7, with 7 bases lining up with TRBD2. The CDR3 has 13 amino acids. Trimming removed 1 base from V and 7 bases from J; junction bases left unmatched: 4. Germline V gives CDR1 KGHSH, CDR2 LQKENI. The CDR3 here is CASSPQAGAEQYF. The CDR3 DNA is TGTGCCAGCTCACCACAGGCGGGAGCTGAGCAGTACTTC.

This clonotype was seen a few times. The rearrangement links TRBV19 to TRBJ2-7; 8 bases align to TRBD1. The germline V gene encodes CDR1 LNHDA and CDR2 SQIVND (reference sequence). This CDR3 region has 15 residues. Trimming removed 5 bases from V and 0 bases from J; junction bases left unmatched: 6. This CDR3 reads CASSARQGPSYEQYF. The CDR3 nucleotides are TGTGCCAGTAGTGCCCGACAGGGGCCCTCCTACGAGCAGTACTTC.

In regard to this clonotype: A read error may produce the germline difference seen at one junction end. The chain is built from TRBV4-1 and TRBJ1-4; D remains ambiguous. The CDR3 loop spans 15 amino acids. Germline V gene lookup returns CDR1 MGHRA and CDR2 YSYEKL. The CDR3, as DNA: TGTGCCAGCAGCCAAGATTTAATGAGGGATGAAAAACTGTTTTTT. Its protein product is CASSQDLMRDEKLFF.

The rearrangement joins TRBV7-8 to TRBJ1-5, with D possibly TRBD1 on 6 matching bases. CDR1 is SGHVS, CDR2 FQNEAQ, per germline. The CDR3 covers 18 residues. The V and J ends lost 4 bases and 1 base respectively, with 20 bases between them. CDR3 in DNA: TGTGCCAGCAGCTCCTATTCGGGGGGGGCGGTCAGCAATCAGCCCCAGCATTTT. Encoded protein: CASSSYSGGAVSNQPQHF.

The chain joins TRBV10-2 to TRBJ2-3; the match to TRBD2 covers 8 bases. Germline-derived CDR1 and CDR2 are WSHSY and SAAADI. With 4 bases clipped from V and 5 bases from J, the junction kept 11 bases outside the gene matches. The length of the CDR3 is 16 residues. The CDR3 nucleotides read TGCGCCAGCAGTGGCTCGGGGGGGCTACCTGGAGATACGCAGTATTTT. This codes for CASSGSGGLPGDTQYF.

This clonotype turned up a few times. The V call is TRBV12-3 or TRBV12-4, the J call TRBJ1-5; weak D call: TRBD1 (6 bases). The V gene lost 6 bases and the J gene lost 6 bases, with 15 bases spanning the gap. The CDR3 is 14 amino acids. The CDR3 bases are TGTGCCAGCAGCCAAAATAGGGGGGTTCAGCCCCAGCATTTT. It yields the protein CASSQNRGVQPQHF.

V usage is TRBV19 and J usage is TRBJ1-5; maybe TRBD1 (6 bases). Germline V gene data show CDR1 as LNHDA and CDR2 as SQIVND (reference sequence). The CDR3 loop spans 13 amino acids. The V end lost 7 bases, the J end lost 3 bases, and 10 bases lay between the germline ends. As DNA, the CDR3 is TGTGCCAGTATCGGACAGCTCAATCAGCCCCAGCATTTT. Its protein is CASIGQLNQPQHF.

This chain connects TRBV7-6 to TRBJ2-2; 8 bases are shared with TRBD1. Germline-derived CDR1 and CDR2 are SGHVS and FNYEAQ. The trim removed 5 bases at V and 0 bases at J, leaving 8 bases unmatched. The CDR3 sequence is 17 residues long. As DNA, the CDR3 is TGTGCCAGCAGCCCCCGACAGGGGTTAGCGAACACCGGGGAGCTGTTTTTT. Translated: CASSPRQGLANTGELFF.

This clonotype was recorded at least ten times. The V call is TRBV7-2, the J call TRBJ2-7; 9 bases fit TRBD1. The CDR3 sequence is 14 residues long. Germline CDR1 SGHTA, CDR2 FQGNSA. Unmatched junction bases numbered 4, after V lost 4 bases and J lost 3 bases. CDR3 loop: CASSWGQGVYEQYF. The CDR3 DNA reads TGTGCCAGCAGCTGGGGACAGGGTGTCTACGAGCAGTACTTC.

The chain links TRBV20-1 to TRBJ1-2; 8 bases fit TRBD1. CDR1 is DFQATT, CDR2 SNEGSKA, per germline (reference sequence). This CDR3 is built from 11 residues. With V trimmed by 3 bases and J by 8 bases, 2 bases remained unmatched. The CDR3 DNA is TGCAGTGCTAGGACAGGGGACGGCTACACCTTC. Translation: CSARTGDGYTF.

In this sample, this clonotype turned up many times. This CDR3 reads CASSQRGDRTDTQYF. Written as DNA, the CDR3 is TGTGCCAGCAGTCAGCGGGGGGATCGCACAGATACGCAGTATTTT. The V and J genes are TRBV7-6 and TRBJ2-3, with 9 bases lining up with TRBD2. V shed 6 bases, J shed 1 base, and the junction held 5 bases outside the gene matches. This CDR3 is 15 amino acids long. Germline V gives CDR1 SGHVS, CDR2 FNYEAQ. Full variable domain (outside the CDR3, taken from reference TRBV7-6 and TRBJ2-3): GAGVSQSPRYKVTKRGQDVALRCDPISGHVSLYWYRQALGQGPEFLTYFNYEAQQDKSGLPNDRFSAERPEGSISTLTIQRTEQRDSAMYRCASSQRGDRTDTQYFGPGTRLTVL.

The CDR3 protein is CASSQSRGGPQETQYF. In DNA, the CDR3 is TGTGCCAGCAGCCAATCCCGGGGGGGCCCTCAAGAGACCCAGTACTTC. The V call is TRBV5-4, the J call TRBJ2-5; 8 bases match TRBD2. With 4 bases clipped from V and 2 bases from J, the junction kept 10 bases outside the gene matches. Germline CDR1 and CDR2: SGHNT and YYREEE (reference sequence). The CDR3 loop spans 16 amino acids. Full variable domain (missing parts from reference TRBV5-4 and TRBJ2-5): ETGVTQSPTHLIKTRGQQVTLRCSSQSGHNTVSWYQQALGQGPQFIFQYYREEENGRGNFPPRFSGLQFPNYSSELNVNALELDDSALYLCASSQSRGGPQETQYFGPGTRLLVL.

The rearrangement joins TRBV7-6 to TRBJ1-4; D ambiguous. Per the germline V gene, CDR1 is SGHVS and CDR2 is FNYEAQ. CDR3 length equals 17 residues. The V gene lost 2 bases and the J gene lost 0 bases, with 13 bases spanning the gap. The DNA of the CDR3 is TGTGCCAGCAGCTTACTGCAAGGACGTGCAACTAATGAAAAACTGTTTTTT. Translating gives CASSLLQGRATNEKLFF.

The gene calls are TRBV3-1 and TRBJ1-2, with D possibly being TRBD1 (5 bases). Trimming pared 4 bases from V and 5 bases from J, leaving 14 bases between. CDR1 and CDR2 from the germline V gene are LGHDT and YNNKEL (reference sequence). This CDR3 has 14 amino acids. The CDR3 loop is CASSPAGTGYGYTF. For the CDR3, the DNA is TGTGCCAGCAGCCCCGCCGGGACGGGATATGGCTACACCTTC.

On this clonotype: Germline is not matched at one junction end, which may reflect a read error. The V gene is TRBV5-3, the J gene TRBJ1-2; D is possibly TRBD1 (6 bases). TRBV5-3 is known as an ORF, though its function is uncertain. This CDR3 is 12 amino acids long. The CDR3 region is CASSFDRNGYTF. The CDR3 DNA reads TGTGCCAGCAGCTTTGACAGGAATGGCTACACCTTC.

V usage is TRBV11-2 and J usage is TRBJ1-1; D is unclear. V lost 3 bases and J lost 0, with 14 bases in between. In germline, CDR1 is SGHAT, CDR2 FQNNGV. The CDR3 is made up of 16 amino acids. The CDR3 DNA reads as TGTGCCAGCAGCTTTTGGGGTAGGATTTTGAACACTGAAGCTTTCTTT. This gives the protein CASSFWGRILNTEAFF.

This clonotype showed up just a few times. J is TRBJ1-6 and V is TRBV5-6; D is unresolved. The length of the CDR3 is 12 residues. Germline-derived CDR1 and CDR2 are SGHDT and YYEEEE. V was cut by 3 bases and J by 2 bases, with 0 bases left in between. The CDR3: CASSSYNSPLHF. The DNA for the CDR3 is TGTGCCAGCAGCTCCTATAATTCACCCCTCCACTTT.